A single sample is the source of the 27 T cell receptor beta chains below, sequenced in a study of beta chain features in type 1 diabetes. Sequenced material consisted of expressed TCRB transcripts (all of the isolated RNA was reverse transcribed). The assay was immunoSEQ multiplex PCR, and TCRdb's table has in-frame clones only and misses some. The sample contains roughly 150,000 clones, 7.5% to 10% of which appear only once. The specimen sequenced was central memory CD4+ T cells from blood. These receptors came from a woman under 30 in good health.

The chain joins TRBV9 to TRBJ2-3, with D possibly TRBD2 on 6 matching bases. V was clipped by 0 bases and J by 0 bases, with 11 bases between them. The CDR3 is made up of 16 amino acids. Germline assignment: CDR1 SGDLS and CDR2 YYNGEE. CDR3 bases: TGTGCCAGCAGCGTAGAGCCGGGAGTTAGCACAGATACGCAGTATTTT. Amino acid sequence: CASSVEPGVSTDTQYF. The variable domain in full, with the rest retrieved from reference TRBV9 and TRBJ2-3, is DSGVTQTPKHLITATGQRVTLRCSPRSGDLSVYWYQQSLDQGLQFLIQYYNGEERAKGNILERFSAQQFPDLHSELNLSSLELGDSALYFCASSVEPGVSTDTQYFGPGTRLTVL.

This clone was seen a few times. This rearrangement joins TRBV4-2 to TRBJ1-6; D unresolved. The CDR3 covers 15 residues. V gave up 0 bases and J gave up 7 bases, with 10 bases separating them. Germline CDR1 is LGHNA and CDR2 is YNFKEQ. The CDR3 reads CASSQEIDGNSPLHF. The CDR3 DNA sequence: TGTGCCAGCAGCCAAGAGATAGACGGGAATTCACCCCTCCACTTT.

This clone has a handful of counts. The chain joins TRBV6-1 to TRBJ2-7; no firm D call. Germline CDR1 MNHNS, CDR2 SASEGT. The CDR3 totals 13 residues. V shed 6 bases and J shed 3 bases, with 12 bases lying between them. The CDR3 sequence is CASRSDLDYEQYF. In DNA, the CDR3 is TGTGCCAGCAGGTCCGATTTAGACTACGAGCAGTACTTC.

The chain carries TRBV7-9 and TRBJ1-1, with a possible D match to TRBD1 (5 bases). CDR3 length: 13 residues. Trimming left V 8 bases short and J 2 bases short, with 12 bases between. The germline CDR1 and CDR2 sequences are SEHNR and FQNEAQ (reference sequence). The CDR3 here is CASLRQRNTEAFF. CDR3 in DNA: TGTGCCAGCTTGAGACAGAGAAACACTGAAGCTTTCTTT.

For this clone: Additional DNA sequences in this sample encode the identical CDR3. V is TRBV9 and J is TRBJ2-1, with D possibly being TRBD2 (5 bases). This CDR3 comprises 13 residues. CDR1 and CDR2 from the germline V gene are SGDLS and YYNGEE. V was clipped by 2 bases and J by 4 bases, with 7 bases between them. The CDR3 loop reads CASSVGEYNEQFF. The CDR3 nucleotides are TGTGCCAGCAGCGTCGGGGAATACAATGAGCAGTTCTTC.

The chain employs TRBV18 and TRBJ2-2, with TRBD2 identical over 10 bases. CDR1 and CDR2 (germline): KGHSH, LQKENI. The CDR3 runs 14 residues. With 3 bases clipped from V and 8 bases from J, the junction kept 3 bases outside the gene matches. The CDR3 loop reads CASSPPSGRGELFF. CDR3 in DNA: TGTGCCAGCTCACCCCCTAGCGGGAGAGGGGAGCTGTTTTTT.

This clone came up a few times. The chain joins TRBV2 to TRBJ2-7; 12 nucleotides line up with TRBD2. The CDR3 covers 14 residues. Germline V gene data show CDR1 as SNHLY and CDR2 as FYNNEI. V gave up 7 bases and J gave up 8 bases; unmatched junction bases: 9. CDR3 protein: CASTEGLAGGKQYF. The DNA for the CDR3 is TGTGCCAGCACCGAGGGCCTAGCGGGGGGGAAGCAGTACTTC.

The chain has TRBV18 and TRBJ2-4; 12 bases agree with TRBD1. V shed 6 bases, J shed 7 bases, and the junction held 7 bases outside the gene matches. The CDR3 loop spans 15 amino acids. Looked up from germline, CDR1 is KGHSH and CDR2 is LQKENI. This CDR3 reads CASSPGTGGLNIQYF. DNA for the CDR3: TGTGCCAGCTCCCCAGGGACAGGGGGCTTGAACATTCAGTACTTC.

The table lists this clone with a few counts. The V gene is TRBV30, the J gene TRBJ1-3, with D unclear. The length of the CDR3 is 14 residues. CDR1 is GTSNPN and CDR2 is SVGIG in the germline V gene (reference sequence). V was trimmed by 8 bases and J by 0 bases, leaving 14 bases between them. As DNA, the CDR3 is TGTGCCGGGAACTCGGGTAACTCTGGAAACACCATATATTTT. This encodes CAGNSGNSGNTIYF.

This chain joins TRBV28 and TRBJ2-5, with D perhaps TRBD1 (8 bases). The CDR3 runs to 14 residues. Germline loops: CDR1 MDHEN, CDR2 SYDVKM. V lost 4 bases to trimming and J lost 5 bases, with 14 bases between them. DNA of the CDR3: TGTGCCAGCAGTTCGACAGGGGAGGGGGAGACCCAGTACTTC. Amino acids: CASSSTGEGETQYF. The whole variable domain, filled in from reference TRBV28 and TRBJ2-5, reads DVKVTQSSRYLVKRTGEKVFLECVQDMDHENMFWYRQDPGLGLRLIYFSYDVKMKEKGDIPEGYSVSREKKERFSLILESASTNQTSMYLCASSSTGEGETQYFGPGTRLLVL.

This clone was detected a few times. The chain uses TRBV7-2 and TRBJ2-3, with D perhaps matching TRBD1 (6 bases). Trimming stripped 1 base from V and 1 base from J, with 9 bases between. Germline V CDR1 and CDR2: SGHTA, FQGNSA. The CDR3 spans 15 residues. In DNA, the CDR3 is TGTGCCAGCAGCTTAGGGGGGCAGGGCACAGATACGCAGTATTTT. Translating it yields CASSLGGQGTDTQYF.

In regard to this clone: This sample also contains other DNA sequences that code for the same CDR3. The chain recombines TRBV7-9 with TRBJ2-1; D is unclear. The CDR3 contains 13 residues. Germline V gene lookup returns CDR1 SEHNR and CDR2 FQNEAQ (reference sequence). Trimming left V 1 base short and J 5 bases short, with 6 bases between. CDR3 sequence reads: CASSLGSDNEQFF. CDR3 DNA: TGTGCCAGCAGCTTAGGTTCAGACAATGAGCAGTTCTTC.

This clone was observed a handful of times. The gene calls are TRBV7-2 and TRBJ2-5; 7 nucleotides line up with TRBD1. After removal of 1 base from V and 5 bases from J, the junction contained 4 bases not matched to a gene. Germline assignment: CDR1 SGHTA and CDR2 FQGNSA. The CDR3 is made up of 14 amino acids. This CDR3 is CASSLGGQSETQYF. CDR3 sequence (DNA): TGTGCCAGCAGCTTAGGGGGACAGTCCGAGACCCAGTACTTC. The variable domain in full, completed from reference TRBV7-2 and TRBJ2-5, reads GAGVSQSPSNKVTEKGKDVELRCDPISGHTALYWYRQSLGQGLEFLIYFQGNSAPDKSGLPSDRFSAERTGGSVSTLTIQRTQQEDSAVYLCASSLGGQSETQYFGPGTRLLVL.

The sample holds a few counts of this clone. The chain employs TRBV9 and TRBJ2-3; D unresolved. V was trimmed by 3 bases and J by 4 bases, leaving 12 bases between them. The V gene's germline CDR1 is SGDLS and CDR2 YYNGEE. The CDR3 has 14 residues. CDR3 region: CASSATTTSDTQYF. The CDR3 nucleotides are TGTGCCAGCAGCGCCACCACTACGTCAGATACGCAGTATTTT.

This chain joins TRBV29-1 and TRBJ2-5, with D uncertain. Germline values: CDR1 SQVTM, CDR2 ANQGSEA. The CDR3 is 11 amino acids. V dropped 5 bases and J dropped 4 bases, with 8 bases sitting between them. CDR3 coding DNA: TGCAGCGTTCCTATCGGAGAGACCCAGTACTTC. This codes for CSVPIGETQYF.

This clone showed up just a few times. The V and J genes are TRBV12-5 and TRBJ1-1, with 8 bases matching TRBD1. From germline, CDR1 is LGHNT and CDR2 FRNRAP. The length of the CDR3 is 15 residues. V shed 5 bases and J 4 bases; nucleotides not matched to a gene: 9. CDR3 protein: CASGIPTGGGTEAFF. In DNA form, the CDR3 reads TGTGCTAGTGGTATTCCAACAGGGGGTGGCACTGAAGCTTTCTTT.

The V gene is TRBV6-6, the J gene TRBJ1-2; 7 bases line up with TRBD1. The junction had 1 base not matched to a gene; V was cut back by 6 bases and J by 0 bases. Germline CDR1 MNHNY, CDR2 SVGAGI (reference sequence). The CDR3 sequence is 13 residues long. CDR3 nucleotides: TGTGCCAGCAGCGGGACAGCTAACTATGGCTACACCTTC. This sequence encodes CASSGTANYGYTF.

The genes are TRBV2 and TRBJ1-1; D remains ambiguous. CDR3 length: 11 amino acids. Germline CDR1 and CDR2: SNHLY and FYNNEI. Trimming removed 7 bases at V and 6 bases at J, with 9 bases between. CDR3 DNA sequence: TGTGCCAGCACCTACAGACCTGAAGCTTTCTTT. It specifies CASTYRPEAFF.

This clone has ten or more counts. Other DNA sequences in this specimen translate into the identical CDR3. This sequence joins TRBV2 and TRBJ2-5, with 7 nucleotides matching TRBD2. The CDR3 runs to 12 residues. Trimming at V came to 4 bases and at J to 5 bases, leaving 1 base not matched to a gene. Germline V gene lookup returns CDR1 SNHLY and CDR2 FYNNEI. CDR3 DNA: TGTGCCAGCAGTGGTAGCGGGGAGACCCAGTACTTC. It specifies CASSGSGETQYF.

This clone occurred a few times. V is TRBV27 and J is TRBJ1-1, with 8 bases identical to TRBD1. The CDR3 has 16 residues. The germline V gene encodes CDR1 MNHEY and CDR2 SMNVEV (reference sequence). After removal of 5 bases from V and 0 bases from J, the junction contained 8 bases not matched to a gene. CDR3 protein: CASSPGQGQMNTEAFF. CDR3 nucleotides: TGTGCCAGCAGTCCCGGACAGGGTCAAATGAACACTGAAGCTTTCTTT.

The rearrangement joins TRBV5-1 to TRBJ2-5; 8 nucleotides match TRBD1. Germline trimming cut 7 bases from V and 1 base from J; bases unmatched to any gene: 9. The CDR3 runs to 15 residues. Germline V gene data show CDR1 as SGHRS and CDR2 as YFSETQ. The CDR3: CASERQGFRQETQYF. The CDR3 DNA is TGCGCCAGCGAAAGACAGGGGTTTCGCCAAGAGACCCAGTACTTC.

V is TRBV2 and J is TRBJ2-1, with 11 bases fitting TRBD2. From germline, CDR1 is SNHLY and CDR2 FYNNEI. The CDR3 is 14 residues long. V was clipped by 7 bases and J by 7 bases; unmatched bases: 6. The CDR3 loop is CASTSSSGRNEQFF. The CDR3, as DNA: TGTGCCAGCACCTCCTCTAGCGGGAGGAATGAGCAGTTCTTC.

The chain employs TRBV2 and TRBJ1-5, with unresolved D. There are 11 residues in the CDR3. The V gene lost 6 bases and the J gene lost 3 bases, with 3 bases spanning the gap. CDR1 is SNHLY, CDR2 FYNNEI, per germline. CDR3 nucleotides: TGTGCCAGCAGGGCCAATCAGCCCCAGCATTTT. It translates to CASRANQPQHF.

This clone was found a few times. V and J are TRBV2 and TRBJ1-5; TRBD1 is a possible D gene (5 bases). CDR3 length: 13 residues. V gave up 6 bases and J gave up 6 bases, with 12 bases separating them. Germline V gene sequence: CDR1 SNHLY, CDR2 FYNNEI. The CDR3 DNA reads as TGTGCCAGCAGAACGGGGGGGGGTCAGCCCCAGCATTTT. This translates into CASRTGGGQPQHF.

The J gene is TRBJ2-1, the V gene TRBV5-1, with TRBD2 identical over 8 bases. With 4 bases clipped from V and 15 bases from J, the junction kept 12 bases outside the gene matches. The germline V gene encodes CDR1 SGHRS and CDR2 YFSETQ. This CDR3 comprises 13 residues. CDR3 coding DNA: TGCGCCAGCAGCCCCGGCGGGGGGTTATTTGTGTTCTTC. Protein sequence: CASSPGGGLFVFF.

This clone was seen more than once but under ten times. The V gene is TRBV29-1, the J gene TRBJ1-1; 8 bases fit TRBD1. The length of the CDR3 is 15 residues. V trimming: 0 bases; J trimming: 4 bases; junction bases outside the gene matches: 7. Germline loops: CDR1 SQVTM, CDR2 ANQGSEA. The CDR3: CSVEDVARGRTEAFF. DNA for the CDR3: TGCAGCGTTGAAGATGTTGCCAGGGGGCGCACTGAAGCTTTCTTT. Combining the CDR3 with reference TRBV29-1 and TRBJ1-1 gives the whole variable domain SAVISQKPSRDICQRGTSLTIQCQVDSQVTMMFWYRQQPGQSLTLIATANQGSEATYESGFVIDKFPISRPNLTFSTLTVSNMSPEDSSIYLCSVEDVARGRTEAFFGQGTRLTVV.

This clone has just a few counts. The CDR3 bases are TGTGCCAGCAGCCCCTCACAACAGAACTATGGCTACACCTTC. Residues: CASSPSQQNYGYTF. The V call is TRBV9, the J call TRBJ1-2; D not resolved. CDR1 is SGDLS and CDR2 is YYNGEE in the germline V gene. This CDR3 is built from 14 residues. The germline V and J ends were trimmed by 4 bases and 2 bases, with 12 bases remaining between them.